The 20 T cell receptor beta chains presented below share a single source sample, sequenced in a study of T cells in Graves' hyperthyroidism and ophthalmopathy. The investigators amplified TCR beta CDR3 regions from RNA transcripts. During a first-round RT-PCR of the TCR CDR3, the HTBI primer set was used. TCRdb ran MiXCR on the multiplex PCR reads and lists one entry per CDR3 protein. The repertoire holds about 710,000 distinct CDR3 sequences, with around 17% as singletons. The sample consisted of blood. These receptors all come from a young man with Graves' hyperthyroidism.

This clonotype was recorded many times. The chain employs TRBV20-1 and TRBJ1-5, with D maybe TRBD1 (5 bases). The germline gives CDR1 DFQATT, CDR2 SNEGSKA (reference sequence). This CDR3 is 13 amino acids long. Trimming pared 6 bases from V and 6 bases from J, leaving 15 bases between. For the CDR3, the DNA is TGCAGTGCACTCTATCCAGGGAGTCAGCCCCAGCATTTT. Protein product: CSALYPGSQPQHF.

Ten or more counts support this clonotype. The chain employs TRBV7-3 and TRBJ2-3; no firm D call. V was trimmed by 5 bases and J by 0 bases, leaving 6 bases between them. Germline loops: CDR1 SGHTA, CDR2 FQGTGA. CDR3 length: 13 residues. The CDR3 reads CASSPLSTDTQYF. The CDR3, as DNA: TGTGCCAGCAGCCCCCTCAGCACAGATACGCAGTATTTT.

This clonotype has ten or more counts. V and J are TRBV27 and TRBJ2-7; TRBD2 agrees at 7 bases. Germline CDR1 is MNHEY and CDR2 is SMNVEV (reference sequence). The CDR3 sequence is 14 residues long. Trimming removed 4 bases from V and 2 bases from J; junction bases left unmatched: 5. CDR3 in DNA: TGTGCCAGCAGTTACGGACTAGGGGCCTACGAGCAGTACTTC. This gives the protein CASSYGLGAYEQYF.

V gene TRBV28 combines with J gene TRBJ1-5, with D unclear. Trimming shortened V by 5 bases and J by 5 bases, and 7 bases separated the two germline ends. Germline lookup yields CDR1 MDHEN and CDR2 SYDVKM. The CDR3 sequence is 12 residues long. This chain's CDR3 is CASSIIYQPQHF. CDR3 DNA: TGTGCCAGCAGTATTATCTATCAGCCCCAGCATTTT.

This clonotype was seen a handful of times. CDR3 in amino acids: CSASSGRGYNEQFF. In DNA, the CDR3 is TGCAGTGCTTCGAGCGGGAGAGGGTACAATGAGCAGTTCTTC. V gene TRBV20-1 combines with J gene TRBJ2-1; 8 bases agree with TRBD2. After removal of 5 bases from V and 4 bases from J, the junction contained 7 bases not matched to a gene. Per germline, CDR1 DFQATT and CDR2 SNEGSKA (reference sequence). CDR3 length equals 14 residues.

This clonotype has at least ten counts. The chain is built from TRBV6-1 and TRBJ2-1; TRBD2 agrees at 10 bases. Looked up from germline, CDR1 is MNHNS and CDR2 is SASEGT. V lost 5 bases to trimming and J lost 6 bases; unmatched junction nucleotides: 7. The CDR3 has 15 amino acids. CDR3 sequence (DNA): TGTGCCAGCAGTACTAGCGGGGCCCGTGCCAATGAGCAGTTCTTC. Translation: CASSTSGARANEQFF.

This clonotype was seen only a few times. V usage is TRBV20-1 and J usage is TRBJ2-2; 7 bases map to TRBD2. CDR1 and CDR2 (germline): DFQATT, SNEGSKA (reference sequence). The CDR3 loop spans 15 amino acids. Germline trimming cut 0 bases from V and 4 bases from J; bases unmatched to any gene: 5. The CDR3 region has the DNA TGCAGTGCTAGAGATACGGGGGGTCGCACCGGGGAGCTGTTTTTT. Translating it yields CSARDTGGRTGELFF.

At least ten counts were recorded for this clonotype. This chain connects TRBV6-1 to TRBJ2-5; 10 bases align to TRBD2. The CDR3 totals 14 residues. J lost 5 bases, V lost 2 bases, and 2 bases had no gene match. Looked up from germline, CDR1 is MNHNS and CDR2 is SASEGT. This CDR3 is CASSESGRGETQYF. For the CDR3, the DNA is TGTGCCAGCAGTGAAAGCGGGAGGGGGGAGACCCAGTACTTC.

The chain is built from TRBV6-4 and TRBJ2-7; D gene ambiguous. Germline V CDR1 and CDR2: MRHNA, SNTAGT. This CDR3 has 14 amino acids. Between the trimmed V and J ends, which lost 6 bases and 3 bases, there was a span of 15 bases. Written as DNA, the CDR3 is TGTGCCAGCAGGGACCTCCAAGGCGTCTACGAGCAGTACTTC. Translating it yields CASRDLQGVYEQYF.

This chain connects TRBV6-5 to TRBJ2-7; 7 bases align to TRBD2. Germline V CDR1 and CDR2: MNHEY, SVGAGI. The CDR3 extends over 15 amino acids. The V segment lost 0 bases and the J segment 7 bases; nucleotides outside the gene matches: 9. CDR3: CASSYSEASGVEQYF. CDR3 nucleotides: TGTGCCAGCAGTTACTCGGAGGCTAGCGGAGTTGAGCAGTACTTC.

The genes are TRBV10-2 and TRBJ2-3; the D gene could be TRBD1 or TRBD2 (5 bases each). V lost 8 bases and J lost 4, with 16 bases in between. The CDR3 covers 14 residues. Germline assignment: CDR1 WSHSY and CDR2 SAAADI. The CDR3 here is CASRTGQIADTQYF. The CDR3 region has the DNA TGCGCCAGCCGGACGGGGCAGATCGCAGATACGCAGTATTTT.

This clonotype was picked up a small number of times. The CDR3 here is CASSLVVRTDQETQYF. As DNA, the CDR3 is TGTGCCAGCAGCTTAGTAGTGAGAACGGACCAAGAGACCCAGTACTTC. The chain couples TRBV7-9 to TRBJ2-5, with unresolved D. CDR1 is SEHNR and CDR2 is FQNEAQ in the germline V gene (reference sequence). The CDR3 runs 16 residues. The V end was cut by 1 base, the J end by 0 bases, with 12 bases between.

This clonotype appeared a few times. The chain's CDR3 is CASSEGAGGYTF. The CDR3 DNA follows: TGTGCCAGCAGTGAGGGCGCGGGGGGCTACACCTTC. V and J are TRBV28 and TRBJ1-2; D ambiguous. This CDR3 contains 12 residues. CDR1 and CDR2 (germline): MDHEN, SYDVKM. With 5 bases removed from V and 8 bases from J, the gap between germline ends came to 12 bases.

V is TRBV5-1 and J is TRBJ2-1; 9 bases line up with TRBD1. Germline CDR1 is SGHRS and CDR2 is YFSETQ. The ends lost 2 bases at V and 7 bases at J; junction bases unmatched: 7. This CDR3 comprises 15 residues. The CDR3 spells CASSFHRDRVNEQFF. The DNA of the CDR3 is TGCGCCAGCAGCTTCCACCGGGACAGGGTTAATGAGCAGTTCTTC.

This clonotype turned up a few times. The V and J genes are TRBV19 and TRBJ1-1, with 10 bases aligning to TRBD1. After removal of 5 bases from V and 4 bases from J, the junction contained 10 bases not matched to a gene. The length of the CDR3 is 16 residues. Germline CDR1 reads LNHDA; CDR2 reads SQIVND (reference sequence). The CDR3 DNA reads TGTGCCAGTAGTTCCGTACCCGGGACAGGGGCCACTGAAGCTTTCTTT. It is translated as CASSSVPGTGATEAFF. The whole variable domain, remainder taken from reference TRBV19 and TRBJ1-1, is DGGITQSPKYLFRKEGQNVTLSCEQNLNHDAMYWYRQDPGQGLRLIYYSQIVNDFQKGDIAEGYSVSREKKESFPLTVTSAQKNPTAFYLCASSSVPGTGATEAFFGQGTRLTVV.

This clonotype was found many times. Here the CDR3 reads CASSPRGALSYTDYGYTF. The CDR3 nucleotides read TGCGCCAGCAGCCCCAGGGGAGCCCTTTCCTATACGGACTATGGCTACACCTTC. The V call is TRBV5-1, the J call TRBJ1-2, with D possibly being TRBD1 (6 bases). CDR1 and CDR2 (germline): SGHRS, YFSETQ. The CDR3 runs 18 residues. V lost 4 bases and J lost 3, with 25 bases in between.

In this sample, this clonotype turned up many times. The V call is TRBV6-2 or TRBV6-3, the J call TRBJ2-5; D is ambiguous. The V end lost 6 bases, the J end lost 1 base, and 9 bases lay between the germline ends. The CDR3 sequence is 13 residues long. Germline CDR1 and CDR2: MNHEY and SVGEGT. CDR3 amino acids: CASRAGPQETQYF. The CDR3 coding sequence is TGTGCCAGCAGAGCAGGCCCCCAAGAGACCCAGTACTTC.

This clonotype was counted only a few times. This chain links TRBV28 with TRBJ2-7; D is uncertain. The V gene's germline CDR1 is MDHEN and CDR2 SYDVKM. CDR3 size: 12 residues. Trimming cost V 8 bases and J 3 bases, with 11 bases left between them. In DNA form, the CDR3 reads TGTGCCAGCGGAAACCAAAACTACGAGCAGTACTTC. Translation gives CASGNQNYEQYF. Looking up the rest from reference TRBV28 and TRBJ2-7 gives the full variable domain: DVKVTQSSRYLVKRTGEKVFLECVQDMDHENMFWYRQDPGLGLRLIYFSYDVKMKEKGDIPEGYSVSREKKERFSLILESASTNQTSMYLCASGNQNYEQYFGPGTRLTVT.

The V gene is TRBV2, the J gene TRBJ2-1; D is unresolved. V shed 3 bases and J shed 8 bases, with 5 bases lying between them. The CDR3 loop spans 11 amino acids. The germline V gene has CDR1 SNHLY and CDR2 FYNNEI. Here the CDR3 DNA reads TGTGCCAGCAGTGAGGTTTATGAGCAGTTCTTC. It yields the protein CASSEVYEQFF. The whole variable domain, filled in from reference TRBV2 and TRBJ2-1, reads EPEVTQTPSHQVTQMGQEVILRCVPISNHLYFYWYRQILGQKVEFLVSFYNNEISEKSEIFDDQFSVERPDGSNFTLKIRSTKLEDSAMYFCASSEVYEQFFGPGTRLTVL.

At least ten counts were recorded for this clonotype. The chain uses TRBV5-6 and TRBJ2-3; D is uncertain. The germline CDR1 and CDR2 sequences are SGHDT and YYEEEE. CDR3 length: 12 amino acids. Trimming took off 7 bases at V and 2 bases at J, with 8 bases between the two ends. CDR3 protein: CASGHPTDTQYF. Written as DNA, the CDR3 is TGTGCCAGCGGCCACCCCACAGATACGCAGTATTTT.